What follows describes a single T cell receptor beta chain. In the original processing: Researchers report that nucleated cell counts were estimated from reference gene primer amplification. The table came from immunoSEQ multiplex PCR; TCRdb's copy has only in-frame clones and leaves some out. V and J calls and clone size come straight from that table; D and trimming were deduced from the DNA. Here the sample spans under 300,000 clones, roughly nine tenths being singletons. These data are taken from a study of blood T cell repertoires in COVID-19. Turning to the study itself: Material from acute and convalescent COVID-19 was sourced from the United States, Italy and Spain. T cells, B-cell-depleted T cells, or PBMCs provided the cDNA or gDNA that served as material.

Germline V gene lookup returns CDR1 SGHAT and CDR2 FQNNGV. V lost 5 bases and J lost 0; bases outside the gene matches: 6. CDR3 length equals 16 residues. The sequence derives from a man in his sixties with acute or convalescent COVID-19. The V gene is TRBV11-2, the J gene TRBJ2-3; 9 bases fit TRBD1. What was sequenced was peripheral blood. The CDR3 spells CASSLQGAVSTDTQYF. The CDR3 DNA reads TGTGCCAGCAGCCTACAGGGGGCAGTTAGCACAGATACGCAGTATTTT.